This TCR beta chain was recovered during a study of siplizumab effects on memory and regulatory T cells. V dropped 5 bases and J dropped 5 bases, with 10 bases sitting between them. CDR1 LNHDA and CDR2 SQIVND come from the germline V gene (reference sequence). This CDR3 contains 13 residues. Produced via immunoSEQ multiplex PCR; TCRdb's table is partial and in-frame only. The table shows more than 85,000 clones, with about 87% occurring only once. The sequence was obtained from a human donor in good health. The genes are TRBV19 and TRBJ2-1; D remains unclear. Sequenced: CD4+ T cells sorted from blood. The CDR3 region is CASSPQVHNEQFF. CDR3 DNA: TGTGCCAGTAGTCCTCAGGTCCACAATGAGCAGTTCTTC.